The 8 T cell receptor beta chains given below trace back to one sample, sequenced in a study of blood T cell repertoires in COVID-19. Measured with immunoSEQ multiplex PCR; TCRdb has only the in-frame clones, and not every one. The sample has 15,000 or so clones, roughly four fifths seen once. Source material: peripheral blood. The receptors come from a man at least 80 years old with active COVID-19.

V usage is TRBV27 and J usage is TRBJ2-6; 8 nucleotides line up with TRBD2. Germline values: CDR1 MNHEY, CDR2 SMNVEV (reference sequence). With 5 bases clipped from V and 2 bases from J, the junction kept 8 bases outside the gene matches. The CDR3 extends over 17 amino acids. The CDR3 sequence: CASSPSQGLAGANVLTF. CDR3 bases: TGTGCCAGCAGTCCCTCACAGGGACTAGCTGGGGCCAACGTCCTGACTTTC. The variable domain in full, with the rest retrieved from reference TRBV27 and TRBJ2-6, is EAQVTQNPRYLITVTGKKLTVTCSQNMNHEYMSWYRQDPGLGLRQIYYSMNVEVTDKGDVPEGYKVSRKEKRNFPLILESPSPNQTSLYFCASSPSQGLAGANVLTFGAGSRLTVL.

The chain recombines TRBV15 with TRBJ2-1; D is undetermined. The CDR3 length is 12 residues. In germline, CDR1 is LNHNV, CDR2 YYDKDF (reference sequence). V lost 2 bases and J 8 bases, leaving 7 bases between the germline ends. The CDR3: CATSRPGYEQFF. For the CDR3, the DNA is TGTGCCACCAGCAGACCCGGGTATGAGCAGTTCTTC.

J is TRBJ2-3 and V is TRBV5-1; D is ambiguous. V lost 0 bases to trimming and J lost 3 bases, with 11 bases between them. The germline gives CDR1 SGHRS, CDR2 YFSETQ. The CDR3 length is 15 residues. Here the CDR3 reads CASSLGSFGTDTQYF. The CDR3 nucleotides read TGCGCCAGCAGCTTGGGGTCCTTCGGGACAGATACGCAGTATTTT.

This rearrangement joins TRBV28 to TRBJ1-1, with a weak D call TRBD1 (5 bases). The CDR3 length is 15 residues. V shed 7 bases and J shed 1 base, with 16 bases lying between them. CDR1 is MDHEN and CDR2 is SYDVKM in the germline V gene. The CDR3 DNA follows: TGTGCCAGCATCCCCTGGGCCCAGGGGAACACTGAAGCTTTCTTT. Translated, it gives CASIPWAQGNTEAFF.

There are a few counts of this clone. The V and J genes are TRBV7-9 and TRBJ2-7; tentatively, D is TRBD1 (6 bases). Trimming left V 0 bases short and J 0 bases short, with 12 bases between. Germline V CDR1 and CDR2: SEHNR, FQNEAQ (reference sequence). The CDR3 is made up of 16 amino acids. The DNA for the CDR3 is TGTGCCAGCAGCTTAGCCTGGACAGAGTTCTCCTACGAGCAGTACTTC. Its translation: CASSLAWTEFSYEQYF.

The chain couples TRBV14 to TRBJ1-2; D is unresolved. V lost 1 base, J lost 5 bases, and 11 bases lay in between. Looked up from germline, CDR1 is SGHDN and CDR2 is FVKESK. The CDR3 has 14 amino acids. CDR3 amino acids: CASSQAGNKYGYTF. The CDR3 coding sequence is TGTGCCAGCAGCCAAGCCGGGAACAAGTATGGCTACACCTTC.

This clone has just a few counts. The rearrangement links TRBV30 to TRBJ1-2; a weak D match, TRBD1 (6 bases). Germline CDR1 is GTSNPN and CDR2 is SVGIG (reference sequence). The V end lost 8 bases, the J end lost 3 bases, and 19 bases lay between the germline ends. This CDR3 spans 14 amino acids. CDR3: CAVDFTGNDYGYTF. The CDR3 region has the DNA TGTGCCGTGGATTTTACAGGGAATGACTATGGCTACACCTTC. Using reference TRBV30 and TRBJ1-2 for the parts outside the CDR3, the full variable domain is SQTIHQWPATLVQPVGSPLSLECTVEGTSNPNLYWYRQAAGRGLQLLFYSVGIGQISSEVPQNLSASRPQDRQFILSSKKLLLSDSGFYLCAVDFTGNDYGYTFGSGTRLTVV.

This CDR3 is CASSQDPSGRFETQYF. In DNA, the CDR3 is TGTGCCAGCAGCCAAGATCCTAGCGGGAGGTTCGAGACCCAGTACTTC. The chain recombines TRBV14 with TRBJ2-5; 11 bases align to TRBD2. Trimming took 0 bases from V and 5 from J; bases not matched to a gene: 5. CDR1 SGHDN and CDR2 FVKESK come from the germline V gene. The CDR3 totals 16 residues.